The following is a TCR beta chain sequence with its context. As originally analysed: Reference gene primer amplification in the assay estimated nucleated cell counts. Libraries were prepared by immunoSEQ multiplex PCR; TCRdb keeps only in-frame clonotypes and omits some of them. The D gene and trimming were derived from the DNA, and the V and J assignments and clone size from that table. In the table there are tens of thousands of clones, approximately 88% of which are singletons. In Seattle, patients joined the study during active infection and were tracked longitudinally. The trim removed 4 bases at V and 4 bases at J, leaving 15 bases unmatched. The CDR3 has 17 amino acids. From germline, CDR1 is MRHNA and CDR2 SNTAGT. The entry originates in a study of blood T cell repertoires in COVID-19. Across the whole study: The origin of the acute and convalescent COVID-19 samples was the United States, Italy and Spain. Nucleic acid was either cDNA or gDNA, and it came from T cells, B-cell-depleted T cells, or PBMCs.

The chain joins TRBV6-4 to TRBJ1-2, with 7 positions matching TRBD1. The source is a man aged 55 to 70 with COVID-19, enrolled during active disease. Sequencing was carried out using peripheral blood. The CDR3 loop is CASSAPRTGSASYGYTF. The CDR3 DNA reads as TGTGCCAGCAGTGCCCCCCGGACAGGTTCGGCGAGCTATGGCTACACCTTC.